The 31 T cell receptor beta chains listed next were all sequenced from one sample in a study of blood T cell repertoires in COVID-19 (TCRdb year 2020). Library creation used the immunoSEQ multiplex PCR assay. TCRdb took over this immuneACCESS table, retaining in-frame rearrangements with V and J assigned. Such tables are incomplete; in checked studies, under half of the missing clones stem from an unresolved V gene, and the remainder is unexplained. In this sample the table shows roughly 300,000 clones, roughly nine tenths of which occur a single time. The ten largest clones take up roughly 1% of the sample. Sequenced: PBMCs or T cells enriched from blood (not recorded which). All receptors derive from a woman aged 25 to 39 who had recovered from COVID-19.

The chain joins TRBV15 to TRBJ2-5; 9 bases agree with TRBD2. There are 16 residues in the CDR3. Germline V gene sequence: CDR1 LNHNV, CDR2 YYDKDF (reference sequence). V was pared by 8 bases and J by 1 base, with 11 bases of the junction left unmatched. The DNA of the CDR3 is TGTGCCACCCCCAGGCGTAGCGGGGGATTCCAAGAGACCCAGTACTTC. Protein: CATPRRSGGFQETQYF.

V is TRBV19 and J is TRBJ2-3; D not resolved. V gave up 3 bases and J gave up 4 bases, with 14 bases separating them. This CDR3 is built from 15 residues. CDR1 is LNHDA, CDR2 SQIVND, per germline (reference sequence). The CDR3 coding sequence is TGTGCCAGTAGTATCCAGGCCCAAACCGCAGATACGCAGTATTTT. Amino acid sequence: CASSIQAQTADTQYF.

This sequence joins TRBV6-4 and TRBJ1-2, with TRBD1 matching over 7 bases. The CDR3 runs to 13 residues. The J segment lost 4 bases and the V segment lost 6 bases, leaving 5 bases of the junction unmatched. Germline V gene lookup returns CDR1 MRHNA and CDR2 SNTAGT. CDR3 sequence reads: CASRGDSAYGYTF. The CDR3 nucleotides read TGTGCCAGCAGGGGGGACAGCGCCTATGGCTACACCTTC.

The chain links TRBV7-6 to TRBJ2-3; TRBD1 aligns across 8 bases. Germline V lookup: CDR1 SGHVS, CDR2 FNYEAQ. The CDR3 consists of 15 residues. V lost 1 base and J lost 2; bases outside the gene matches: 2. The chain's CDR3 is CASSLGTGLTDTQYF. The DNA of the CDR3 is TGTGCCAGCAGCTTAGGGACAGGGCTCACAGATACGCAGTATTTT.

V usage is TRBV30 and J usage is TRBJ2-1, with 13 bases that match TRBD2. This CDR3 is built from 16 residues. Germline values: CDR1 GTSNPN, CDR2 SVGIG (reference sequence). V dropped 2 bases and J dropped 8; count of bases not matched to a gene: 9. The CDR3 nucleotides are TGTGCCTGGAGTCTCGGACTAGCGGGGGCACAATATGAGCAGTTCTTC. Translated, it gives CAWSLGLAGAQYEQFF.

This chain connects TRBV5-6 to TRBJ1-2; 7 bases align to TRBD1. The CDR3 runs to 15 residues. Germline V gene data show CDR1 as SGHDT and CDR2 as YYEEEE. Trimming at V came to 2 bases and at J to 2 bases, leaving 6 bases not matched to a gene. DNA of the CDR3: TGTGCCAGCAGCTTCCCTTTGACAGGGAACTATGGCTACACCTTC. It is translated as CASSFPLTGNYGYTF.

The chain uses TRBV6-6 and TRBJ2-5; 11 bases are a match to TRBD2. The CDR3 is made up of 22 amino acids. From germline, CDR1 is MNHNY and CDR2 SVGAGI (reference sequence). Losses at the gene ends were 5 bases for V and 2 bases for J; bases not matched to a gene: 25. Here the CDR3 DNA reads TGTGCCAGCAGTAGATACGGAGGGTTCGGGCTAGCGGGGGGATTAGATCAAGAGACCCAGTACTTC. Its protein is CASSRYGGFGLAGGLDQETQYF.

The chain employs TRBV6-5 and TRBJ2-7, with 10 bases lining up with TRBD1. The CDR3 length is 15 residues. The germline CDR1 and CDR2 sequences are MNHEY and SVGAGI. V dropped 4 bases and J dropped 7; count of bases not matched to a gene: 10. CDR3 loop: CASSSRTGGRWEQYF. CDR3 sequence (DNA): TGTGCCAGCAGTTCTCGGACAGGGGGTCGCTGGGAGCAGTACTTC.

The chain recombines TRBV12-3 or TRBV12-4 with TRBJ1-5; no definite D call. The CDR3 has 13 amino acids. The V and J ends lost 4 bases and 4 bases respectively, with 8 bases between them. The DNA for the CDR3 is TGTGCCAGCAGTTGGGCAGCAAATCAGCCCCAGCATTTT. Translating gives CASSWAANQPQHF.

V is TRBV5-4 and J is TRBJ2-3; D is uncertain. This CDR3 is built from 14 residues. The germline V and J ends were trimmed by 2 bases and 0 bases, with 7 bases remaining between them. Germline CDR1 and CDR2: SGHNT and YYREEE (reference sequence). The CDR3 DNA reads TGTGCCAGCAGCTTTATAGCCAGCACAGATACGCAGTATTTT. It codes for CASSFIASTDTQYF.

The genes are TRBV6-5 and TRBJ2-3; 7 nucleotides match TRBD1. The CDR3 totals 13 residues. Germline V gene sequence: CDR1 MNHEY, CDR2 SVGAGI. With 6 bases clipped from V and 4 bases from J, the junction kept 4 bases outside the gene matches. In DNA, the CDR3 is TGTGCCAGCAGGAGACAGGGAGCAGATACGCAGTATTTT. It encodes CASRRQGADTQYF.

The J gene is TRBJ2-1, the V gene TRBV24-1; TRBD1 matches at 8 bases. Germline V CDR1 and CDR2: KGHDR, SFDVKD. Trimming cost V 4 bases and J 6 bases; bases outside gene matches: 10. This CDR3 has 16 amino acids. CDR3: CATSEAQGAEANEQFF. In DNA form, the CDR3 reads TGTGCCACCAGTGAGGCTCAGGGGGCGGAGGCCAATGAGCAGTTCTTC.

V usage is TRBV5-8 and J usage is TRBJ1-2; 8 bases are a match to TRBD1. Germline values: CDR1 SGHTS, CDR2 YDEGEE. The CDR3 covers 15 residues. V gave up 5 bases and J gave up 7 bases; unmatched junction bases: 13. The CDR3 is CASRKGQAGWGGYTF. The CDR3 region has the DNA TGTGCCAGCAGAAAGGGACAGGCGGGTTGGGGTGGCTACACCTTC.

The chain uses TRBV4-2 and TRBJ2-3, with TRBD2 identical over 12 bases. V shed 0 bases and J 6 bases; nucleotides not matched to a gene: 4. CDR1 is LGHNA and CDR2 is YNFKEQ in the germline V gene. The CDR3 covers 16 residues. This chain's CDR3 is CASSQEASGGADTQYF. DNA of the CDR3: TGTGCCAGCAGCCAAGAGGCTAGCGGGGGGGCTGATACGCAGTATTTT.

The chain combines TRBV12-3 or TRBV12-4 with TRBJ1-2; tentative D call: TRBD1 (5 bases). Trimming took off 3 bases at V and 6 bases at J, with 11 bases between the two ends. The CDR3 contains 13 residues. The CDR3 DNA is TGTGCCAGCAGTTTTCCAGGGCGGCATGGCTACACCTTC. Translated, it gives CASSFPGRHGYTF.

The chain recombines TRBV6-1 with TRBJ2-7, with a tentative D call TRBD2 (5 bases). Trimming left V 0 bases short and J 3 bases short, with 9 bases between. Germline values: CDR1 MNHNS, CDR2 SASEGT. This CDR3 is built from 14 residues. For the CDR3, the DNA is TGTGCCAGCAGTGAAGCGCGACGGGACTACGAGCAGTACTTC. Translated: CASSEARRDYEQYF.

The rearrangement uses TRBV7-2 and TRBJ1-2; perhaps TRBD1 as D (6 bases). From germline, CDR1 is SGHTA and CDR2 FQGNSA. The CDR3 spans 14 residues. The germline V and J ends were trimmed by 0 bases and 3 bases, with 8 bases remaining between them. The chain's CDR3 is CASSLAPGDYGYTF. CDR3 bases: TGTGCCAGCAGCTTAGCGCCAGGGGACTATGGCTACACCTTC.

V usage is TRBV5-1 and J usage is TRBJ1-4, with 8 bases that match TRBD1. V was clipped by 4 bases and J by 8 bases; unmatched bases: 7. Germline lookup yields CDR1 SGHRS and CDR2 YFSETQ. The CDR3 has 14 residues. CDR3 sequence (DNA): TGCGCCAGCAGCGAGGGACAGGCTTGGGAAAAACTGTTTTTT. Residues: CASSEGQAWEKLFF.

V gene TRBV15 combines with J gene TRBJ2-3; 7 bases line up with TRBD2. The CDR3 runs 12 residues. J lost 5 bases, V lost 5 bases, and 1 base had no gene match. Germline V gene sequence: CDR1 LNHNV, CDR2 YYDKDF (reference sequence). The CDR3 sequence: CATSGEGDTQYF. The CDR3 nucleotides are TGTGCCACCAGCGGGGAGGGAGATACGCAGTATTTT.

This clone was recorded once. The rearrangement links TRBV7-9 to TRBJ2-5, with TRBD2 identical over 9 bases. The CDR3 has 15 amino acids. The V gene end was trimmed by 8 bases and the J gene end by 4 bases; junction bases not matched to a gene: 11. Germline V gene sequence: CDR1 SEHNR, CDR2 FQNEAQ (reference sequence). The CDR3 DNA reads as TGTGCCAGCTCCTCGACTAGCGGTGGCCCAGAGACCCAGTACTTC. It specifies CASSSTSGGPETQYF.

This clone was recorded only once. V gene TRBV5-4 combines with J gene TRBJ1-2; TRBD1 matches 10 bases. The CDR3 covers 14 residues. V was clipped by 3 bases and J by 6 bases; unmatched bases: 5. CDR1 SGHNT and CDR2 YYREEE come from the germline V gene (reference sequence). CDR3 sequence reads: CASSSPGQGHGYTF. DNA of the CDR3: TGTGCCAGCAGCTCCCCGGGACAGGGGCATGGCTACACCTTC.

The genes are TRBV12-3 or TRBV12-4 and TRBJ1-1; D possibly corresponds to TRBD1 (5 bases). The CDR3 loop spans 12 amino acids. V dropped 8 bases and J dropped 2 bases, with 9 bases sitting between them. This CDR3 reads CASRGHNTEAFF. The CDR3 DNA reads as TGTGCCAGCCGCGGACACAACACTGAAGCTTTCTTT.

This chain connects TRBV5-1 to TRBJ1-2, with 8 bases aligning to TRBD1. The V gene's germline CDR1 is SGHRS and CDR2 YFSETQ. This CDR3 is built from 16 residues. After removal of 0 bases from V and 5 bases from J, the junction contained 9 bases not matched to a gene. The CDR3 coding sequence is TGCGCCAGCAGCTTGGGGCAGGGGGCGAACTTTTATGGCTACACCTTC. The encoded protein is CASSLGQGANFYGYTF.

CDR3 in DNA: TGTGCCAGCAGTTTGGAAGGACAGGGAGGTGAGCAGTACTTC. Translated, it gives CASSLEGQGGEQYF. The chain combines TRBV6-5 with TRBJ2-7, with TRBD1 matching 8 bases. V shed 4 bases, J shed 7 bases, and the junction held 9 bases outside the gene matches. The germline gives CDR1 MNHEY, CDR2 SVGAGI. CDR3 length: 14 amino acids.

V gene TRBV9 combines with J gene TRBJ1-1, with 9 positions matching TRBD1. Germline V gene data show CDR1 as SGDLS and CDR2 as YYNGEE. The CDR3 length is 15 residues. J was trimmed by 2 bases and V by 0 bases; bases with no gene match: 2. The CDR3 DNA reads TGTGCCAGCAGCGTAGTGGGACAGGGTAACACTGAAGCTTTCTTT. Its protein is CASSVVGQGNTEAFF.

J is TRBJ1-5 and V is TRBV28, with TRBD1 as a possible D gene (5 bases). Between the trimmed V and J ends, which lost 6 bases and 7 bases, there was a span of 22 bases. Germline CDR1 is MDHEN and CDR2 is SYDVKM. The CDR3 is 16 residues long. CDR3 amino acids: CASSNPGLPAGQPQHF. The CDR3 nucleotides read TGTGCCAGCAGCAACCCGGGACTCCCAGCGGGCCAGCCCCAGCATTTT.

The gene calls are TRBV30 and TRBJ2-1, with 9 positions matching TRBD1. Per germline, CDR1 GTSNPN and CDR2 SVGIG (reference sequence). V trimming: 5 bases; J trimming: 3 bases; junction bases outside the gene matches: 5. The CDR3 totals 14 residues. CDR3 in amino acids: CAWDLGQGYNEQFF. The CDR3 DNA is TGTGCCTGGGATCTGGGACAGGGCTACAATGAGCAGTTCTTC.

The V call is TRBV28, the J call TRBJ1-1; 9 bases agree with TRBD1. V trimming: 7 bases; J trimming: 11 bases; junction bases outside the gene matches: 11. The germline gives CDR1 MDHEN, CDR2 SYDVKM. The CDR3 contains 13 residues. Written as DNA, the CDR3 is TGTGCCAGCAAGACAGGGGGGGAAATGAGGGCTTTCTTT. It is translated as CASKTGGEMRAFF.

The chain has TRBV28 and TRBJ2-7; 8 nucleotides align to TRBD2. The V gene's germline CDR1 is MDHEN and CDR2 SYDVKM. Trimming removed 10 bases from V and 2 bases from J; junction bases left unmatched: 1. The CDR3 runs to 11 residues. Here the CDR3 DNA reads TGTGCCATCGGGGGGGCCTACGAGCAGTACTTC. This codes for CAIGGAYEQYF.

The CDR3 spells CASSLRTSGGTDTQYF. In nucleotides, the CDR3 is TGTGCCAGCAGTCTCAGGACTAGCGGGGGCACAGATACGCAGTATTTT. This chain joins TRBV27 and TRBJ2-3, with 12 bases lining up with TRBD2. The CDR3 spans 16 residues. Germline CDR1 and CDR2: MNHEY and SMNVEV (reference sequence). The trim removed 5 bases at V and 1 base at J, leaving 4 bases unmatched.

This chain joins TRBV25-1 and TRBJ2-2; D is uncertain. The CDR3 is 12 residues long. CDR1 and CDR2 (germline): MGHDK, SYGVNS. V was cut by 6 bases and J by 6 bases, with 8 bases left in between. DNA for the CDR3: TGTGCCAGCAGAAGCGATCCCGGGGAGCTGTTTTTT. The encoded protein is CASRSDPGELFF.